This T cell receptor beta chain emerged from a study of monozygotic twins with cystic fibrosis (dated by TCRdb to about 2021). Broadly, across the study: Barcoded libraries were made from roughly 3 micrograms of fragmented DNA using about 14 PCR cycles. To gauge how much genetics shapes V and J gene usage, the researchers compared TCR beta repertoires both within and across 16 monozygotic twin pairs who have cystic fibrosis. The cohort comprised ten female and six male twin pairs aged 2.0 to 36.4 years, median roughly 9 years, mostly children and adolescents. On the day blood was drawn, the twins' weight-for-height and FEVPerc (FEV1 disease centile) were ranked against those of the 800 to 1,100 cohort participants. Data for three of the twin pairs had already been reported earlier in a different context. Overall study outcomes, separate from this receptor: Simpson clonality tended to be low (median around 0.01), which suggests a naive-dominated repertoire, although clonality was higher in the most severely affected patients. Significantly higher nucleotide-identical clonotype sharing was observed within monozygotic CF twin pairs than between unrelated CF individuals (P = 0.000026, Mann-Whitney). The greatest similarity to the co-twin was observed for V gene usage in 13 of 16 pairs and for J usage in 8 of 16 pairs, which suggested genetic constraints. No association turned up between shared CDR3 numbers and age, concordance or disease severity, and the cohort was small.

TCR beta CDR3 regions were amplified by multiplex PCR using the immunoSEQ immune profiling system, following the manufacturer's instructions. An Illumina NextSeq system was used to carry out the sequencing. From the authors' description of their analysis: Sequence data were processed on the immunoSEQ Analyzer platform, and clonality was computed as the square root of Simpson's index of productive rearrangements. V and J usage similarity was measured by Jensen-Shannon distance, and CDR3 generation probabilities were computed with OLGA. Shared CDR3 sequences were searched against the immuneACCESS database (August 2020) and VDJdb (December 2020). The table comes from immuneACCESS by way of TCRdb, which keeps in-frame sequences with V and J called. Part of the clones is missing from these tables; in studies checked, under half for an unresolved V gene and the rest for unknown reasons. V, J and clone size are taken as reported in that table, and D and trimming were inferred from the DNA itself. This sample comprises roughly 4,800 clones, roughly 96% of them detected only once. Under 3.5% of the sample rests with the top ten.

This clone showed up just once. Its antigen is currently not known. No base-level quality is on record; no much larger clone is a single base apart. The twin pairs came from the European Cystic Fibrosis Twin and Sibling Study Cohort, a cohort that recruited patients from some 150 CF clinics across 14 European countries. Both zygosity and CFTR genotype were checked in-house, and zygosity was tested with multiplex PCR across nine short tandem repeat loci. Peripheral blood was taken from each twin, and clinical parameters were recorded on the day of blood sampling. Phenol/chloroform extraction was used to isolate genomic DNA from peripheral blood cells, and the DNA was then kept in TE buffer at 4 degrees C. Sequenced input: blood. This receptor was taken from a boy under 10 years old with cystic fibrosis.

At the DNA level, the sequence is TGTGCCAGCAGGGATCTGGCGGGATTGGACAATGAGCAGTTCTTC. Its amino acids are CASRDLAGLDNEQFF. In this chain, TRBV2 is recombined with TRBJ2-1; matching of 6 bases hints at TRBD2 as the D gene. Looking up the germline V gene yields CDR1 SNHLY and CDR2 FYNNEI. The cysteine opens and the phenylalanine closes a CDR3 of 15 amino acids. Solely the CDR3 DNA is kept, with 45 bases framed from the first base. The junction shows trimming of 6 bases on V and 5 bases on J, plus 17 bases between the germline ends.